This TCR beta chain came from a study of blood T cell repertoires in COVID-19. At the level of the study: COVID-19 samples, acute and convalescent, were from the United States, Italy and Spain.

As originally analysed: Estimated nucleated cell counts came from reference gene primer amplification. Sequencing used immunoSEQ multiplex PCR; TCRdb keeps in-frame clones, though not all of them. V and J calls and clone size are those listed in that table; D and trimming were worked out from the DNA. Of around 37,000 clones in the sample, about nine tenths were seen once. This clone occurred a few times. The length of the CDR3 is 15 residues. Germline assignment: CDR1 MNHEY and CDR2 SVGAGI. With 10 bases removed from V and 3 bases from J, the gap between germline ends came to 22 bases. The sample was peripheral blood. The TCR originated in a man in his fifties with active or convalescent COVID-19. This sequence joins TRBV6-5 and TRBJ2-7; D possibly corresponds to TRBD2 (7 bases). The CDR3 protein is CAIQKVGGGNYEQYF. The CDR3 coding sequence is TGTGCCATCCAAAAGGTGGGAGGGGGGAACTACGAGCAGTACTTC.